Below, 26 T cell receptor beta chains from the same sample are listed, as sequenced in a study of blood T cell repertoires in COVID-19. Sequencing used immunoSEQ multiplex PCR; TCRdb keeps in-frame clones, though not all of them. There are 70,000 or so clones in the sample; more than 75% occur only once, and 15% to 19% lies in the top ten. The specimen sequenced was peripheral blood. The receptors shown here come from a human donor in a cohort sampled during active COVID-19.

The V and J genes are TRBV2 and TRBJ1-2, with 9 bases identical to TRBD1. V shed 9 bases and J 4 bases; nucleotides not matched to a gene: 9. The CDR3 totals 14 residues. The germline CDR1 and CDR2 sequences are SNHLY and FYNNEI. The CDR3 reads CASRRQGESYGYTF. The CDR3 nucleotides read TGTGCCAGTCGGAGACAGGGGGAAAGCTATGGCTACACCTTC.

This chain uses TRBV7-6 with TRBJ2-5; TRBD2 matches at 7 bases. V trimming: 0 bases; J trimming: 5 bases; junction bases outside the gene matches: 9. The CDR3 length is 16 residues. The germline V gene has CDR1 SGHVS and CDR2 FNYEAQ. CDR3 sequence reads: CASSLALSWEGETQYF. CDR3 DNA sequence: TGTGCCAGCAGCTTAGCGCTTTCGTGGGAGGGGGAGACCCAGTACTTC.

The chain carries TRBV4-1 and TRBJ2-7; the match to TRBD2 covers 7 bases. The CDR3 has 14 amino acids. The V gene's germline CDR1 is MGHRA and CDR2 YSYEKL. The ends lost 3 bases at V and 7 bases at J; junction bases unmatched: 9. The chain's CDR3 is CASSHPAGVGEQYF. The CDR3 nucleotides read TGCGCCAGCAGCCATCCGGCGGGAGTGGGGGAGCAGTACTTC.

This clone was recorded only once. The chain has TRBV5-1 and TRBJ2-7; 9 bases are shared with TRBD1. CDR1 is SGHRS, CDR2 YFSETQ, per germline. The CDR3 is made up of 14 amino acids. J gave up 2 bases and V 5 bases, and 5 bases lay outside the gene matches. In nucleotides, the CDR3 is TGCGCCAGCAGGATGGGGACAGGGCCCTACGAGCAGTACTTC. Residues: CASRMGTGPYEQYF.

The J gene is TRBJ1-2, the V gene TRBV3-1 (or the pseudogene TRBV3-2); D is unresolved. The CDR3 loop spans 14 amino acids. V was trimmed by 1 base and J by 3 bases, leaving 9 bases between them. Germline V gene lookup returns CDR1 LGHDT and CDR2 YNNKEL (reference sequence). The CDR3 DNA is TGTGCCAGCAGCCAAGTGAGCGATTACTATGGCTACACCTTC. This codes for CASSQVSDYYGYTF.

This chain joins TRBV18 and TRBJ2-1; D perhaps matches TRBD2 (5 bases). Deletions cut 4 bases from V and 0 bases from J, with 10 bases between. Germline-derived CDR1 and CDR2 are KGHSH and LQKENI. This CDR3 comprises 15 residues. CDR3 protein: CASSQLELSYNEQFF. The CDR3 coding sequence is TGTGCCAGCTCACAACTAGAGCTCTCCTACAATGAGCAGTTCTTC.

V and J are TRBV6-6 and TRBJ2-7; possible D gene TRBD1, 6 bases. The CDR3 contains 15 residues. Germline values: CDR1 MNHNY, CDR2 SVGAGI (reference sequence). V gave up 6 bases and J gave up 2 bases, with 17 bases separating them. CDR3 DNA: TGTGCCAGCAGGACATCGACAGGACCCACCTACGAGCAGTACTTC. This gives the protein CASRTSTGPTYEQYF.

This clone appeared a single time. V and J are TRBV3-1 (or the pseudogene TRBV3-2) and TRBJ2-7; a weak D match, TRBD2 (5 bases). Trimming pared 0 bases from V and 3 bases from J, leaving 12 bases between. This CDR3 has 15 residues. Germline loops: CDR1 LGHDT, CDR2 YNNKEL (reference sequence). This chain's CDR3 is CASSQDGLQRYEQYF. The CDR3 DNA sequence: TGTGCCAGCAGCCAAGACGGACTCCAACGCTACGAGCAGTACTTC.

V and J are TRBV2 and TRBJ1-2; TRBD1 matches 7 bases. The V gene's germline CDR1 is SNHLY and CDR2 FYNNEI. There are 11 residues in the CDR3. V shed 8 bases and J 4 bases; nucleotides not matched to a gene: 1. The DNA of the CDR3 is TGTGCCAGCCGACAGGGCTATGGCTACACCTTC. Residues: CASRQGYGYTF.

The chain employs TRBV10-1 and TRBJ1-2, with D possibly being TRBD1 (5 bases). Trimming left V 6 bases short and J 1 base short, with 27 bases between. Germline CDR1 is WNHNN and CDR2 is SYGVQD (reference sequence). This CDR3 is 19 amino acids long. The CDR3 region is CASSDSPAGTGANNYGYTF. CDR3 bases: TGCGCCAGCAGCGACTCTCCTGCGGGGACCGGCGCCAATAACTATGGCTACACCTTC.

This chain joins TRBV6-2 or TRBV6-3 and TRBJ2-7; possibly TRBD2 for D (6 bases). Germline CDR1 is MNHEY and CDR2 is SVGEGT. Deletions cut 2 bases from V and 3 bases from J, with 17 bases between. This CDR3 has 16 residues. CDR3 sequence (DNA): TGTGCCAGCAGTTACAGGACGAGACTAGGAAACTACGAGCAGTACTTC. Its translation is CASSYRTRLGNYEQYF.

V usage is TRBV21-1 and J usage is TRBJ2-5; TRBD2, the table's D call, was not compared with the DNA. TRBV21-1 is a pseudogene segment. The CDR3 spans 13 residues. CDR3 in DNA: TGTGCCAGCAGCAGGGACTACCAAGAGACCCAGTACTTC. The encoded protein is CASSRDYQETQYF.

The chain uses TRBV5-1 and TRBJ2-7, with TRBD2 matching 8 bases. The CDR3 contains 14 residues. With V trimmed by 4 bases and J by 0 bases, 3 bases remained unmatched. CDR1 and CDR2 from the germline V gene are SGHRS and YFSETQ. The CDR3 is CASSNSGVSYEQYF. For the CDR3, the DNA is TGCGCCAGCAGCAATAGCGGGGTCTCCTACGAGCAGTACTTC.

This sequence joins TRBV5-1 and TRBJ2-7; TRBD1 is a possible D gene (6 bases). Germline CDR1 SGHRS, CDR2 YFSETQ. CDR3 size: 15 residues. Deletions cut 1 base from V and 4 bases from J, with 15 bases between. CDR3 protein: CASSLSGQTPYEQYF. DNA of the CDR3: TGCGCCAGCAGCTTGTCCGGACAGACACCTTACGAGCAGTACTTC.

This clone was seen once. The V and J genes are TRBV7-2 and TRBJ2-7; TRBD1 aligns across 10 bases. There are 15 residues in the CDR3. CDR1 is SGHTA, CDR2 FQGNSA, per germline. J was trimmed by 1 base and V by 5 bases; bases with no gene match: 5. The CDR3 DNA reads TGTGCCAGCAGCCCTCGGGACAGGGGATCCTACGAGCAGTACTTC. Its protein product is CASSPRDRGSYEQYF. The full variable domain, rest sourced from reference TRBV7-2 and TRBJ2-7, is GAGVSQSPSNKVTEKGKDVELRCDPISGHTALYWYRQSLGQGLEFLIYFQGNSAPDKSGLPSDRFSAERTGGSVSTLTIQRTQQEDSAVYLCASSPRDRGSYEQYFGPGTRLTVT.

V gene TRBV27 combines with J gene TRBJ2-5; D is uncertain. The V gene's germline CDR1 is MNHEY and CDR2 SMNVEV (reference sequence). The CDR3 is made up of 14 amino acids. The V gene lost 5 bases and the J gene lost 1 base, with 11 bases spanning the gap. CDR3 sequence: CASSPALRQETQYF. The CDR3 bases are TGTGCCAGCAGTCCCGCCCTGCGCCAAGAGACCCAGTACTTC.

The V and J genes are TRBV30 and TRBJ2-5; D is possibly TRBD1 (6 bases). The CDR3 contains 15 residues. Trimming cost V 4 bases and J 5 bases, with 20 bases left between them. Germline CDR1 reads GTSNPN; CDR2 reads SVGIG (reference sequence). This chain's CDR3 is CAWKLTGQRTETQYF. The CDR3 bases are TGTGCCTGGAAACTCACCGGACAGCGAACGGAGACCCAGTACTTC. The complete variable domain, with remaining parts taken from reference TRBV30 and TRBJ2-5, reads SQTIHQWPATLVQPVGSPLSLECTVEGTSNPNLYWYRQAAGRGLQLLFYSVGIGQISSEVPQNLSASRPQDRQFILSSKKLLLSDSGFYLCAWKLTGQRTETQYFGPGTRLLVL.

This clone has a handful of counts. The genes are TRBV7-9 and TRBJ2-1, with 9 bases that match TRBD2. The CDR3 totals 15 residues. V trimming: 4 bases; J trimming: 8 bases; junction bases outside the gene matches: 9. Germline V CDR1 and CDR2: SEHNR, FQNEAQ (reference sequence). The CDR3, as DNA: TGTGCCAGCAGCTCCGGACTAGCGAATATCGATGAGCAGTTCTTC. Translation gives CASSSGLANIDEQFF.

This sequence joins TRBV7-2 and TRBJ2-5, with D possibly being TRBD2 (7 bases). CDR3 size: 15 residues. CDR1 is SGHTA and CDR2 is FQGNSA in the germline V gene. The V gene lost 3 bases and the J gene lost 5 bases, with 16 bases spanning the gap. The CDR3 sequence: CASSLSGGLGETQYF. CDR3 DNA: TGTGCCAGCAGCTTGTCCGGGGGGCTTGGGGAGACCCAGTACTTC.

This clone was found a few times. In nucleotides, the CDR3 is TGTGCCAGCAGCACCACCTACGGGAGCTCCTACGAGCAGTACTTC. Amino acids: CASSTTYGSSYEQYF. V usage is TRBV2 and J usage is TRBJ2-7; D possibly corresponds to TRBD2 (6 bases). This CDR3 is built from 15 residues. Germline CDR1 reads SNHLY; CDR2 reads FYNNEI. Trimming took 6 bases from V and 0 from J, leaving 15 bases between them.

The chain couples TRBV18 to TRBJ1-5, with 9 bases identical to TRBD1. The CDR3 is made up of 15 amino acids. Germline assignment: CDR1 KGHSH and CDR2 LQKENI. V was clipped by 3 bases and J by 5 bases; unmatched bases: 5. This chain's CDR3 is CASSPTGGADQPQHF. For the CDR3, the DNA is TGTGCCAGCTCACCCACAGGGGGCGCTGATCAGCCCCAGCATTTT.

This sequence joins TRBV28 and TRBJ2-5, with a weak D call TRBD2 (6 bases). The CDR3 sequence is 14 residues long. The V and J ends lost 5 bases and 4 bases respectively, with 14 bases between them. Germline assignment: CDR1 MDHEN and CDR2 SYDVKM. The CDR3 sequence: CASSAPRTIETQYF. The CDR3 DNA follows: TGTGCCAGCAGTGCGCCCCGGACTATAGAGACCCAGTACTTC.

V gene TRBV28 combines with J gene TRBJ1-5; 10 bases align to TRBD1. CDR1 and CDR2 (germline): MDHEN, SYDVKM. There are 16 residues in the CDR3. V lost 5 bases and J lost 4; bases outside the gene matches: 8. DNA of the CDR3: TGTGCCAGCAGTCAATCTGACAGGGGGCTAAATCAGCCCCAGCATTTT. Its protein is CASSQSDRGLNQPQHF.

As for this clone: One end of the junction does not line up with germline, which may come from a read error. The chain uses TRBV6-4 and TRBJ1-6, with TRBD1 matching 10 bases. The length of the CDR3 is 16 residues. The germline CDR1 and CDR2 sequences are MRHNA and SNTAGT. CDR3 coding DNA: TGTGTCAGCAGCCCTAGGGGACAGGGGCCTAATTCACCCCTCCACTTT. Its protein is CVSSPRGQGPNSPLHF.

The chain couples TRBV6-5 to TRBJ1-5; 7 bases fit TRBD1. V dropped 6 bases and J dropped 3; count of bases not matched to a gene: 8. The CDR3 sequence is 15 residues long. The germline gives CDR1 MNHEY, CDR2 SVGAGI. DNA of the CDR3: TGTGCCAGCAGGAGTCGACAGGGAGACAATCAGCCCCAGCATTTT. It codes for CASRSRQGDNQPQHF.

V and J are TRBV27 and TRBJ1-1; D is perhaps TRBD1 (5 bases). Germline CDR1 is MNHEY and CDR2 is SMNVEV (reference sequence). The V gene lost 5 bases and the J gene lost 6 bases, with 16 bases spanning the gap. The CDR3 runs to 14 residues. In nucleotides, the CDR3 is TGTGCCAGCAGTATCCGGCAGGGTTGGGCTGAAGCTTTCTTT. Translating gives CASSIRQGWAEAFF.